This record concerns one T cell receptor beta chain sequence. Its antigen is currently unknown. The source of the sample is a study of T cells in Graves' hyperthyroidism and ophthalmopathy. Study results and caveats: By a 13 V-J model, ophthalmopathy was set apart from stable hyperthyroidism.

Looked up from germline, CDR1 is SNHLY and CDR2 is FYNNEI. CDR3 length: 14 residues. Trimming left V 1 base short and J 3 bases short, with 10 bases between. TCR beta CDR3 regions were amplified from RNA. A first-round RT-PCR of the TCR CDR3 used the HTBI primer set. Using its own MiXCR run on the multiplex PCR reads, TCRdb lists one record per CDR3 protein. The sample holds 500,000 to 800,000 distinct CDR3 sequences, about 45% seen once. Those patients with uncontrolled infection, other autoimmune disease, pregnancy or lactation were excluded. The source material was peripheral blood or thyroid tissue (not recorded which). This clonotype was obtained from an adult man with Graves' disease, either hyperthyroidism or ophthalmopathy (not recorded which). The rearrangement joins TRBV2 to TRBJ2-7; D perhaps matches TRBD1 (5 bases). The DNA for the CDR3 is TGTGCCAGCAGTGAAGTGGACACAATCTACGAGCAGTACTTC. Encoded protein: CASSEVDTIYEQYF. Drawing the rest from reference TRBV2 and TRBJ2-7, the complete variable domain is EPEVTQTPSHQVTQMGQEVILRCVPISNHLYFYWYRQILGQKVEFLVSFYNNEISEKSEIFDDQFSVERPDGSNFTLKIRSTKLEDSAMYFCASSEVDTIYEQYFGPGTRLTVT.